Below, 6 T cell receptor beta chains from the same sample are listed, as sequenced in a study of blood T cell repertoires in COVID-19. Clones were sequenced by immunoSEQ multiplex PCR, and TCRdb holds only the in-frame ones, with some missing. The sample has around 240,000 clones; about 90% are singletons. Sequencing was carried out using PBMCs or T cells enriched from blood (not recorded which). These receptors originate from a man aged 50-60 years who had been exposed to COVID-19.

This clone occurred a few times. V usage is TRBV7-9 and J usage is TRBJ1-2, with 9 bases aligning to TRBD1. The germline CDR1 and CDR2 sequences are SEHNR and FQNEAQ (reference sequence). V was clipped by 3 bases and J by 4 bases; unmatched bases: 9. CDR3 size: 16 residues. The CDR3 nucleotides are TGTGCCAGCAGCTTTTCCGGGACAGGGAGAAGCTATGGCTACACCTTC. Protein: CASSFSGTGRSYGYTF.

V and J are TRBV6-5 and TRBJ1-1; D unclear. Looked up from germline, CDR1 is MNHEY and CDR2 is SVGAGI. The CDR3 contains 13 residues. The V end lost 11 bases, the J end lost 0 bases, and 13 bases lay between the germline ends. The CDR3 DNA follows: TGTGCCGGATCAGACAACCTGAACACTGAAGCTTTCTTT. Protein: CAGSDNLNTEAFF.

This clone appeared a single time. V usage is TRBV7-9 and J usage is TRBJ2-7; weak D call: TRBD1 (6 bases). The CDR3 runs to 15 residues. Trimming removed 5 bases from V and 1 base from J, with 15 bases in between. Per the germline V gene, CDR1 is SEHNR and CDR2 is FQNEAQ (reference sequence). The CDR3 sequence: CASSPGQGMSYEQYF. The DNA for the CDR3 is TGTGCCAGCAGCCCGGGCCAGGGGATGTCCTACGAGCAGTACTTC.

This clone appeared a single time. This rearrangement joins TRBV11-2 to TRBJ1-1, with TRBD1 as a possible D gene (5 bases). CDR1 and CDR2 (germline): SGHAT, FQNNGV. Trimming stripped 2 bases from V and 5 bases from J, with 15 bases between. This CDR3 is built from 15 residues. The CDR3 here is CASSLSSTGGTEAFF. DNA for the CDR3: TGTGCCAGCAGCTTATCCTCTACCGGGGGGACTGAAGCTTTCTTT.

The chain links TRBV10-3 to TRBJ2-1; 9 bases map to TRBD2. V was pared by 5 bases and J by 7 bases, with 6 bases of the junction left unmatched. Per the germline V gene, CDR1 is ENHRY and CDR2 is SYGVKD. The CDR3 runs 14 residues. CDR3 coding DNA: TGTGCCATCAGTTTAGCGGGAGTGGTAAATGAGCAGTTCTTC. This encodes CAISLAGVVNEQFF.

The chain carries TRBV29-1 and TRBJ2-3, with 11 bases matching TRBD2. Germline V CDR1 and CDR2: SQVTM, ANQGSEA. The CDR3 runs to 19 residues. Germline trimming cut 4 bases from V and 1 base from J; bases unmatched to any gene: 16. As DNA, the CDR3 is TGCAGCGTTGCCGGGACTAGCGGAACGAACCCCTTTGGCACAGATACGCAGTATTTT. Residues: CSVAGTSGTNPFGTDTQYF.